This T cell receptor beta chain was sequenced in a study of CD8 T cells in ankylosing spondylitis. The study's findings and limits: The authors reported significant enrichment of disease-linked clones in matched ankylosing spondylitis synovial fluid. Apparently characteristic of ankylosing spondylitis blood was a TCR beta motif (about 8 highly homologous variants).

About this clonotype: The antigen is unknown.

Quantitative 5'-RACE with molecular barcodes generated TCR beta libraries. TCRdb re-derived calls from the 5' RACE reads in MiXCR, one entry per CDR3 protein. The sample lists around 220,000 distinct CDR3 sequences, around 19% occurring once. CDR1 and CDR2 from the germline V gene are SGHVS and FQNEAQ. The V and J ends lost 1 base and 9 bases respectively, with 19 bases between them. The CDR3 length is 16 residues. The receptor was derived from a male donor with ankylosing spondylitis. The V and J genes are TRBV7-8 and TRBJ2-1, with TRBD2 as a possible D gene (6 bases). The sample consisted of blood, either unsorted or a sorted T cell fraction (not recorded which). CDR3 DNA: TGTGCCAGCAGCTTAGGGGCGGCACGGAGGGACGCTGAGCAGTTCTTC. It codes for CASSLGAARRDAEQFF.